This TCR beta chain was obtained from a study of blood T cell repertoires in COVID-19. Background on the study: The United States, Italy and Spain supplied acute and convalescent COVID-19 samples. PBMCs, B-cell-depleted T cells, or T cells were the source of the cDNA or gDNA that made up the material.

V gave up 5 bases and J gave up 0 bases; unmatched junction bases: 16. This CDR3 has 19 amino acids. Germline V gene lookup returns CDR1 SGHRS and CDR2 YFSETQ. Methods used by the authors: Reference gene primer amplification gave nucleated cell count estimates. Libraries were prepared by immunoSEQ multiplex PCR; TCRdb keeps only in-frame clonotypes and omits some of them. D and trimming were read from the DNA, whereas the V and J calls and clone size are those reported in that table. The sample holds 100,000 to 150,000 clones; 65% to 85% are singletons and the top ten take 5.9%. The sequencing sample was made of peripheral blood. The chain is built from TRBV5-1 and TRBJ1-5, with 8 nucleotides matching TRBD1. The receptor was derived from a man older than 75 with active or convalescent COVID-19. The CDR3 nucleotides read TGCGCCAGCAGACCGCGTAAGGACAGGGCGTATTATAGCAATCAGCCCCAGCATTTT. This encodes CASRPRKDRAYYSNQPQHF.